This T cell receptor (beta chain) was retrieved from a study of T cells in narcolepsy. For the study at large: Enrolled donors included narcolepsy type 1 or type 2 patients and healthy controls. Study-level points and caveats: Comparing one patient's CSF and blood CD4+ clonotypes highlighted HCRT- and TRIB2-specific autoreactive clonotypes. Autoreactive clonotypes reportedly recurred in blood of same and different patients, not controls. Some memory CD4+ repertoires had no autoreactive clone sequences.

Concerning this clone: Its antigen remains unidentified.

Here immunoSEQ multiplex PCR was the method, and the copy in TCRdb shows in-frame clones only, minus some. Here the sample spans fewer than 35,000 clones, about 85% being singletons. Germline CDR1 is SGHVS and CDR2 is FQNEAQ. J was trimmed by 1 base and V by 1 base; bases with no gene match: 0. This CDR3 is 14 amino acids long. This clonotype was sampled from a human donor with narcolepsy. The chain employs TRBV7-8 and TRBJ2-5; 7 nucleotides match TRBD1. The specimen was CD45RA- memory CD4+ T cells from PBMCs. The CDR3 protein is CASSLDRGQETQYF. The CDR3 coding sequence is TGTGCCAGCAGCTTAGACAGGGGCCAAGAGACCCAGTACTTC.